Listed below are T cell receptor beta chains from one sample, sequenced in a study of regulatory T cells in long-lasting Graves disease. Each CDR3 protein gets one entry after TCRdb re-called the multiplex PCR reads with MiXCR. Here the sample spans 540,000 or so distinct CDR3 sequences, roughly 12% being singletons. These data also featured in a second study, about T cells in Graves' hyperthyroidism and ophthalmopathy.

The input for sequencing was peripheral blood mononuclear cells (PBMCs), taken at new diagnosis, from a patient treated with antithyroid drugs. The receptors here all came from a man younger than 40 with Graves disease. The CDR3 runs from the conserved cysteine through the conserved F or W. Fields, in order: V gene, clone size, J gene, D gene, CDR3 protein, CDR3 DNA. The D gene is left open where the match is weak. The size entry is marked missing in some rows and otherwise reads once, few, many or a size class.

v_call: TRBV12-3/TRBV12-4
clone_size: many
j_call: TRBJ2-1
d_call: TRBD2
cdr3_aa: CASSLGTSNNEQFF
cdr3_nt: TGTGCCAGCAGTCTCGGGACTAGTAATAATGAGCAGTTCTTC

v_call: TRBV5-6
clone_size: -
j_call: TRBJ1-2
d_call: -
cdr3_aa: CASSLVTPGYGYTF
cdr3_nt: TGTGCCAGCAGCTTGGTGACCCCCGGCTATGGCTACACCTTC

v_call: TRBV12-5
clone_size: many
j_call: TRBJ2-5
d_call: -
cdr3_aa: CASGLVTETQYF
cdr3_nt: TGTGCTAGTGGTTTGGTAACGGAGACCCAGTACTTC

v_call: TRBV10-3
clone_size: few
j_call: TRBJ2-7
d_call: TRBD2
cdr3_aa: CAISDIVGLAGVGYEQYF
cdr3_nt: TGTGCCATCAGTGATATAGTCGGACTAGCGGGAGTAGGCTACGAGCAGTACTTC

v_call: TRBV28
clone_size: -
j_call: TRBJ2-4
d_call: -
cdr3_aa: CASRQGGENIQYF
cdr3_nt: TGTGCCAGCAGGCAGGGAGGTGAAAACATTCAGTACTTC

v_call: TRBV7-3
clone_size: many
j_call: TRBJ2-1
d_call: -
cdr3_aa: CASKEGPYNEQFF
cdr3_nt: TGTGCCAGCAAGGAGGGCCCTTACAATGAGCAGTTCTTC

v_call: TRBV7-7
clone_size: many
j_call: TRBJ2-3
d_call: -
cdr3_aa: CASSLNPSDTQYF
cdr3_nt: TGTGCTAGCAGCTTAAACCCGTCAGATACGCAGTATTTT

v_call: TRBV6-1
clone_size: few
j_call: TRBJ2-7
d_call: TRBD2
cdr3_aa: CASSEMEGGFKRFSYEQYF
cdr3_nt: TGTGCCAGCAGTGAAATGGAGGGAGGGTTTAAAAGGTTCTCCTACGAGCAGTACTTC

v_call: TRBV4-1
clone_size: -
j_call: TRBJ1-1
d_call: -
cdr3_aa: CASSPSKGLDTEAFF
cdr3_nt: TGCGCCAGCAGCCCCTCGAAAGGGTTGGACACTGAAGCTTTCTTT

v_call: TRBV10-1
clone_size: few
j_call: TRBJ2-7
d_call: -
cdr3_aa: CASSEPPSYEQYF
cdr3_nt: TGCGCCAGCAGTGAGCCTCCTTCCTACGAGCAGTACTTC

v_call: TRBV7-9
clone_size: -
j_call: TRBJ2-2
d_call: -
cdr3_aa: CASSLNRVRAGELFF
cdr3_nt: TGTGCCAGCAGCCTCAACAGGGTTCGTGCCGGGGAGCTGTTTTTT

v_call: TRBV28
clone_size: many
j_call: TRBJ2-5
d_call: TRBD2
cdr3_aa: CASTLLAGVRQGTQYF
cdr3_nt: TGTGCCAGCACATTACTAGCGGGAGTGAGGCAAGGGACCCAGTACTTC

v_call: TRBV6-1
clone_size: many
j_call: TRBJ1-5
d_call: -
cdr3_aa: CASTQMEDSEPQHF
cdr3_nt: TGTGCCAGCACCCAAATGGAGGATTCGGAGCCCCAGCATTTT

v_call: TRBV6-1
clone_size: few
j_call: TRBJ2-7
d_call: -
cdr3_aa: CASMGAASYEQYF
cdr3_nt: TGTGCCAGCATGGGGGCGGCTTCCTACGAGCAGTACTTC

v_call: TRBV6-1
clone_size: few
j_call: TRBJ2-1
d_call: -
cdr3_aa: CASSPVDNEQFF
cdr3_nt: TGTGCCAGCAGCCCTGTGGACAATGAGCAGTTCTTC

v_call: TRBV7-7
clone_size: many
j_call: TRBJ2-3
d_call: -
cdr3_aa: CASSTREKDTQYF
cdr3_nt: TGTGCTAGCAGCACCAGGGAGAAGGATACGCAGTATTTT

v_call: TRBV27
clone_size: few
j_call: TRBJ2-1
d_call: -
cdr3_aa: CASSPPGGAKQFF
cdr3_nt: TGTGCCAGCAGCCCCCCAGGTGGGGCTAAGCAGTTCTTC

v_call: TRBV5-1
clone_size: many
j_call: TRBJ2-7
d_call: -
cdr3_aa: CASSLARTASYEQYF
cdr3_nt: TGCGCCAGCAGCTTGGCCCGGACAGCGTCCTACGAGCAGTACTTC

v_call: TRBV6-1
clone_size: -
j_call: TRBJ2-1
d_call: TRBD2
cdr3_aa: CASSPLAGGANEQFF
cdr3_nt: TGTGCCAGCAGTCCTCTAGCGGGAGGGGCCAATGAGCAGTTCTTC

v_call: TRBV5-5
clone_size: many
j_call: TRBJ2-7
d_call: -
cdr3_aa: CASSGHGIHEQYF
cdr3_nt: TGTGCCAGCAGCGGTCACGGGATACACGAGCAGTACTTC

v_call: TRBV5-5
clone_size: many
j_call: TRBJ2-3
d_call: -
cdr3_aa: CASSLELAPVTDTQYF
cdr3_nt: TGTGCCAGCAGCTTGGAGCTAGCGCCAGTCACAGATACGCAGTATTTT

v_call: TRBV5-5
clone_size: few
j_call: TRBJ2-1
d_call: -
cdr3_aa: CASSFVGSRDNEQFF
cdr3_nt: TGTGCCAGCAGCTTCGTCGGGAGCCGTGACAATGAGCAGTTCTTC

v_call: TRBV20-1
clone_size: few
j_call: TRBJ1-2
d_call: -
cdr3_aa: CSAAKDGYTF
cdr3_nt: TGCAGTGCGGCCAAGGATGGCTACACCTTC

v_call: TRBV5-1
clone_size: few
j_call: TRBJ2-2
d_call: TRBD2
cdr3_aa: CASSLASGSPTGELFF
cdr3_nt: TGCGCCAGCAGCTTGGCTAGCGGGAGCCCCACCGGGGAGCTGTTTTTT

v_call: TRBV5-1
clone_size: many
j_call: TRBJ2-1
d_call: TRBD2
cdr3_aa: CASKERELTGQFF
cdr3_nt: TGCGCCAGCAAGGAGCGGGAGTTGACTGGGCAGTTCTTC

v_call: TRBV15
clone_size: -
j_call: TRBJ2-7
d_call: TRBD1
cdr3_aa: CATSTGQGFYEQYF
cdr3_nt: TGTGCCACCAGCACTGGACAGGGGTTTTACGAGCAGTACTTC

v_call: TRBV15
clone_size: -
j_call: TRBJ2-5
d_call: -
cdr3_aa: CATSVRGRGRETQYF
cdr3_nt: TGTGCCACCAGCGTTCGGGGCAGGGGAAGAGAGACCCAGTACTTC

v_call: TRBV6-1
clone_size: -
j_call: TRBJ1-2
d_call: -
cdr3_aa: CASLEDGYTF
cdr3_nt: TGTGCCAGCTTGGAAGATGGCTACACCTTC

v_call: TRBV9
clone_size: many
j_call: TRBJ2-1
d_call: -
cdr3_aa: CARTQGAEEGPYNEQFF
cdr3_nt: TGTGCCAGGACACAGGGTGCGGAGGAAGGCCCCTACAATGAGCAGTTCTTC

v_call: TRBV6-1
clone_size: many
j_call: TRBJ2-2
d_call: -
cdr3_aa: CASRLDAGELFF
cdr3_nt: TGTGCCAGTCGACTAGACGCCGGGGAGCTGTTTTTT

v_call: TRBV9
clone_size: many
j_call: TRBJ2-3
d_call: -
cdr3_aa: CASSVGVSGSTDTQYF
cdr3_nt: TGTGCCAGCAGCGTAGGGGTTAGCGGCAGCACAGATACACAGTATTTT

v_call: TRBV20-1
clone_size: many
j_call: TRBJ2-1
d_call: TRBD2
cdr3_aa: CSATKRLAGGDEQFF
cdr3_nt: TGCAGTGCTACCAAAAGACTAGCGGGAGGGGATGAGCAGTTCTTC

v_call: TRBV11-2
clone_size: many
j_call: TRBJ2-1
d_call: TRBD2
cdr3_aa: CASSSISGTSVHEQFF
cdr3_nt: TGTGCCAGCAGCTCGATTTCCGGGACTAGCGTACATGAGCAGTTCTTC

v_call: TRBV24-1
clone_size: -
j_call: TRBJ1-3
d_call: TRBD1
cdr3_aa: CATSDSSRGLGNTIYF
cdr3_nt: TGTGCCACCAGTGATTCTTCCAGGGGGCTTGGAAACACCATATATTTT

v_call: TRBV5-1
clone_size: -
j_call: TRBJ1-4
d_call: -
cdr3_aa: CASSLGHLNEKLFF
cdr3_nt: TGCGCCAGCAGCTTGGGGCACCTTAATGAAAAACTGTTTTTT

v_call: TRBV7-8
clone_size: many
j_call: TRBJ2-2
d_call: TRBD2
cdr3_aa: CASTLPGLAGTGELFF
cdr3_nt: TGTGCCAGCACCCTTCCGGGACTAGCGGGGACCGGGGAGCTGTTTTTT

v_call: TRBV7-9
clone_size: -
j_call: TRBJ1-5
d_call: TRBD1
cdr3_aa: CASSLAEDRISNQPQHF
cdr3_nt: TGTGCCAGCAGCTTAGCCGAGGACAGGATTAGCAATCAGCCCCAGCATTTT

v_call: TRBV5-1
clone_size: -
j_call: TRBJ2-1
d_call: TRBD1
cdr3_aa: CASSLRTGTVGYNEQFF
cdr3_nt: TGCGCCAGCAGCCTACGAACCGGGACAGTGGGATACAATGAGCAGTTCTTC

v_call: TRBV10-1
clone_size: many
j_call: TRBJ1-1
d_call: TRBD1
cdr3_aa: CASSSRRQGGLNTEAFF
cdr3_nt: TGCGCCAGCTCCTCCAGACGACAGGGAGGTTTGAACACTGAAGCTTTCTTT

v_call: TRBV2
clone_size: many
j_call: TRBJ1-2
d_call: -
cdr3_aa: CASKVFGGYYGYTF
cdr3_nt: TGTGCCAGCAAGGTCTTTGGCGGTTACTATGGCTACACCTTC

v_call: TRBV7-2
clone_size: many
j_call: TRBJ2-7
d_call: -
cdr3_aa: CASSLGGSAPEQYF
cdr3_nt: TGTGCCAGCAGCTTAGGGGGATCGGCACCCGAGCAGTACTTC

v_call: TRBV10-3
clone_size: many
j_call: TRBJ2-2
d_call: TRBD2
cdr3_aa: CAISPLAGGRTGELFF
cdr3_nt: TGTGCCATCAGTCCACTAGCGGGAGGACGCACCGGGGAGCTGTTTTTT

v_call: TRBV12-3/TRBV12-4
clone_size: many
j_call: TRBJ2-7
d_call: TRBD2
cdr3_aa: CATTSVGSYEQYF
cdr3_nt: TGTGCCACCACTAGCGTGGGCTCCTACGAGCAGTACTTC

v_call: TRBV5-1
clone_size: -
j_call: TRBJ2-2
d_call: TRBD1
cdr3_aa: CASCWAGGTTGELFF
cdr3_nt: TGCGCCAGCTGCTGGGCAGGGGGAACCACCGGGGAGCTGTTTTTT

v_call: TRBV3-1
clone_size: many
j_call: TRBJ2-3
d_call: -
cdr3_aa: CASSQDRGGITDTQYF
cdr3_nt: TGTGCCAGCAGCCAAGATCGGGGAGGCATCACAGATACGCAGTATTTT

v_call: TRBV6-2/TRBV6-3
clone_size: -
j_call: TRBJ2-2
d_call: -
cdr3_aa: CASSQRVRGNTGELFF
cdr3_nt: TGTGCCAGCAGCCAGCGGGTCCGGGGGAACACCGGGGAGCTGTTTTTT

v_call: TRBV14
clone_size: few
j_call: TRBJ2-4
d_call: -
cdr3_aa: CASSLQGGKNIQYF
cdr3_nt: TGTGCCAGCAGCCTCCAGGGGGGCAAAAACATTCAGTACTTC

v_call: TRBV29-1
clone_size: many
j_call: TRBJ2-7
d_call: TRBD2
cdr3_aa: CSVGLAGGPSMSF
cdr3_nt: TGCAGCGTCGGACTAGCGGGAGGGCCCTCCATGTCCTTC

v_call: TRBV19
clone_size: few
j_call: TRBJ2-1
d_call: -
cdr3_aa: CASRASLEGGNEQFF
cdr3_nt: TGTGCCAGTAGGGCTTCACTCGAGGGCGGCAATGAGCAGTTCTTC

v_call: TRBV20-1
clone_size: many
j_call: TRBJ2-3
d_call: TRBD2
cdr3_aa: CSARTSGRASTDTQYF
cdr3_nt: TGCAGTGCTAGGACTAGCGGGAGGGCCAGCACAGATACGCAGTATTTT

v_call: TRBV7-2
clone_size: many
j_call: TRBJ1-1
d_call: -
cdr3_aa: CASSADRLEAFF
cdr3_nt: TGTGCCAGCAGCGCGGACAGACTTGAAGCTTTCTTT

v_call: TRBV28
clone_size: many
j_call: TRBJ2-3
d_call: -
cdr3_aa: CASSLSTVSSGPDTQYF
cdr3_nt: TGTGCCAGCAGTTTGTCTACAGTCAGTAGCGGACCAGATACGCAGTATTTT

v_call: TRBV29-1
clone_size: -
j_call: TRBJ2-7
d_call: -
cdr3_aa: CSVGGASQYF
cdr3_nt: TGCAGCGTTGGGGGAGCCAGTCAGTACTTC

v_call: TRBV27
clone_size: many
j_call: TRBJ2-1
d_call: -
cdr3_aa: CASSSGPGRLNEQFF
cdr3_nt: TGTGCCAGCAGTTCGGGTCCGGGACGTCTCAATGAGCAGTTCTTC

v_call: TRBV7-2
clone_size: -
j_call: TRBJ2-2
d_call: -
cdr3_aa: CASSVRTPHTGELFF
cdr3_nt: TGTGCCAGCAGCGTTAGGACTCCCCACACCGGGGAGCTGTTTTTT

v_call: TRBV27
clone_size: many
j_call: TRBJ1-2
d_call: TRBD1
cdr3_aa: CASSPDRNTNYGYTF
cdr3_nt: TGTGCCAGCAGTCCGGACAGGAACACTAACTATGGCTACACCTTC